The T cell receptor (beta chain) described here comes from a study of T cell repertoires in cytomegalovirus infection. Looking at the study overall: Public TCR beta signatures indicated both CMV infection and matching HLA type.

Broader study findings: What dominated the ex vivo response were HLA-C-restricted CMV-specific TCR beta clonotypes. Based on cumulative public TCR beta family frequency, carriers of CMV plus the relevant HLA were identified.

As to this clonotype: Antigen: not known.

TCRdb re-analysed the reads in MiXCR, keeping a single row per CDR3 protein. This table has some 220,000 distinct CDR3 sequences, roughly two fifths appearing once. The V end lost 2 bases, the J end lost 0 bases, and 11 bases lay between the germline ends. There are 15 residues in the CDR3. This TCR was recovered from a human donor in good health (CMV status not recorded). Some clones in this sample may be carry-over from other donors' samples. This chain joins TRBV12-3 or TRBV12-4 and TRBJ2-7, with TRBD1 as a possible D gene (5 bases). Specimen: CD8+ T cells from cultured PBMCs, collected from culture after CMV antigen stimulation. CDR3 loop: CASSLLGPSSYEQYF. The DNA of the CDR3 is TGTGCCAGCAGTTTATTGGGGCCTTCCTCCTACGAGCAGTACTTC.